Listed below are T cell receptor beta chains from one sample, sequenced in a study of CD8+CD57+ T cells in acquired aplastic anemia. TCRdb ran MiXCR on the reads and lists one entry per CDR3 protein. Of over 100,000 distinct CDR3 sequences listed, about 40% are singletons. The sample taken for sequencing was sorted CD4+, CD8+, or CD8+CD57+ T cells (not recorded which) from PBMCs. The receptors were gathered from a human donor in good health, serving as a control. The CDR3 runs from the conserved cysteine through the conserved F or W. D genes are given only for firm matches. Size values are once, few and many counts, or a class for expanded clones, and some rows have none.

many	-	TRBV6-1	16	TRBJ1-5	TGTGCCAGCAGTGTCCGCCGGGAAAGAGAACGTCAGCCCCAGCATTTT	CASSVRRERERQPQHF
many	TRBD2	TRBV7-8	15	TRBJ2-7	TGTGCCAGCAGCTTAAAACTAGCGGGTGGCTACGAGCAGTACTTC	CASSLKLAGGYEQYF
few	-	TRBV12-3/TRBV12-4	19	TRBJ1-4	TGTGCCAGCAGTTTCACCCACGGACAAAACAGTATTGTCCGAGTAAAACTGTTTTTT	CASSFTHGQNSIVRVKLFF
-	-	TRBV19	14	TRBJ1-2	TGTGCCAGTAGTATAGCTCAGGCTTACTATGGCTACACCTTC	CASSIAQAYYGYTF
-	-	TRBV7-9	14	TRBJ1-2	TGTGCCAGAAGTAAGGGGCAGGCGGACTATGGCTACACCTTC	CARSKGQADYGYTF
many	TRBD2	TRBV12-3/TRBV12-4	13	TRBJ2-5	TGTGCCAGCAGTCCTAGCGGGGGAAAGACCCAGTACTTC	CASSPSGGKTQYF
-	TRBD2	TRBV27	16	TRBJ2-1	TGTGCCAGCAGGGGCGGGAGCGGGGGGTCCTACAATGAGCAGTTCTTC	CASRGGSGGSYNEQFF
-	-	TRBV5-1	14	TRBJ2-1	TGCGCCAGCAACCAAGGGGGTTCCTACAATGAGCAGTTCTTC	CASNQGGSYNEQFF
-	-	TRBV29-1	12	TRBJ1-2	TGCAGCTCTTCGAGAACGACTGGAGGCTACACCTTC	CSSSRTTGGYTF
many	-	TRBV9	15	TRBJ1-6	TGTGCCAGCAGCGTAGATGGGGGACGAGGGTCACCCCTCCACTTT	CASSVDGGRGSPLHF
-	-	TRBV4-1	15	TRBJ1-1	TGCGCCAGCAGCCAAGGGCCGGGGATGAACACTGAAGCTTTCTTT	CASSQGPGMNTEAFF
few	-	TRBV3-1	15	TRBJ1-5	TGTGCCAGCAGCAAAGGGGGAGGCCGCAATCAGCCCCAGCATTTT	CASSKGGGRNQPQHF
-	TRBD2	TRBV27	18	TRBJ2-1	TGTGCCAGCAGTCCAAGGACTAGCGGGACTCTCCCTTACAATGAGCAGTTCTTC	CASSPRTSGTLPYNEQFF
once	-	TRBV15	15	TRBJ2-5	TGTGCCACCAGCAGAGAACAGGAGAGTCGAGAGACCCAGTACTTC	CATSREQESRETQYF
many	TRBD2	TRBV7-6	15	TRBJ2-3	TGTGCCAGCAGCGGCTGGACTAGCGGCACAGATACGCAGTATTTT	CASSGWTSGTDTQYF
once	-	TRBV10-3	13	TRBJ1-5	TGTGCCATCCGCGCGGGGATGAACCAGCCCCAGCATTTT	CAIRAGMNQPQHF
-	TRBD1	TRBV10-3	15	TRBJ1-6	TGTGCCAGCAGTTACACGACAGGGGCGCCTTCACCCCTCCACTTT	CASSYTTGAPSPLHF
-	TRBD1	TRBV2	14	TRBJ1-2	TGTGCCAGCTTCCGGGACAGGGGGCGCGGTGGCTACACCTTC	CASFRDRGRGGYTF